The 28 T cell receptor beta chains given below trace back to one sample, sequenced in a study of T cell repertoires in cytomegalovirus infection. For these TCRs, the target antigens are not known. TCRdb reprocessed the reads with MiXCR, giving one entry per CDR3 protein. The sample lists about 830,000 distinct CDR3 sequences, over 25% occurring once. The specimen comprised cultured CD8+ T cells from PBMCs, sampled from culture after CMV antigen stimulation. These receptors all stem from a human donor in good health (CMV status not recorded). Some clones in this sample may be carry-over from other donors' samples.

This clonotype was found a few times. The gene calls are TRBV7-9 and TRBJ2-3, with 7 nucleotides matching TRBD1. Germline V CDR1 and CDR2: SEHNR, FQNEAQ (reference sequence). This CDR3 has 15 amino acids. With V trimmed by 5 bases and J by 1 base, 6 bases remained unmatched. In DNA form, the CDR3 reads TGTGCCAGCAGCCTCCCAGGACAGGGCACAGATACGCAGTATTTT. Its protein is CASSLPGQGTDTQYF.

This chain uses TRBV20-1 with TRBJ2-7, with 8 bases aligning to TRBD2. V gave up 0 bases and J gave up 1 base; unmatched junction bases: 11. This CDR3 contains 17 residues. Germline CDR1 DFQATT, CDR2 SNEGSKA (reference sequence). The CDR3 region has the DNA TGCAGTGCTAGAGATGCGGCTAGCGGGTATTTTTCCTACGAGCAGTACTTC. Translating it yields CSARDAASGYFSYEQYF.

This chain connects TRBV6-5 to TRBJ1-1, with a tentative D call TRBD1 (5 bases). CDR1 and CDR2 from the germline V gene are MNHEY and SVGAGI. This CDR3 comprises 16 residues. V lost 2 bases to trimming and J lost 5 bases, with 18 bases between them. In DNA, the CDR3 is TGTGCCAGCAGTTACGGGGATTGGGGCGGAGGGACTGAAGCTTTCTTT. Amino acid sequence: CASSYGDWGGGTEAFF.

This clonotype was seen repeatedly, ten times or more. The genes are TRBV7-6 and TRBJ2-3; 7 nucleotides match TRBD2. The V and J ends lost 4 bases and 0 bases, in that order; junction bases with no gene match: 7. The V gene's germline CDR1 is SGHVS and CDR2 FNYEAQ. The CDR3 consists of 16 residues. CDR3 residues: CASSSPAGSSTDTQYF. The CDR3 coding sequence is TGTGCCAGCAGCTCCCCAGCGGGGAGTAGCACAGATACGCAGTATTTT.

The chain combines TRBV24-1 with TRBJ2-1, with a weak D call TRBD1 (7 bases). The CDR3 length is 14 residues. The ends were cut back, 3 bases at V and 8 bases at J, with 13 bases in the middle. CDR1 and CDR2 (germline): KGHDR, SFDVKD. The CDR3 reads CATSDPQGGHEQFF. In DNA, the CDR3 is TGTGCCACCAGTGATCCCCAGGGGGGCCATGAGCAGTTCTTC.

The gene calls are TRBV5-1 and TRBJ2-1; 7 positions agree with TRBD2. The V gene's germline CDR1 is SGHRS and CDR2 YFSETQ. The CDR3 totals 16 residues. With V trimmed by 3 bases and J by 3 bases, 9 bases remained unmatched. The DNA of the CDR3 is TGCGCCAGCAGCTGGTCAAGCGGGGCCAACTACAATGAGCAGTTCTTC. Translating it yields CASSWSSGANYNEQFF.

V and J are TRBV7-6 and TRBJ2-5, with D uncertain. The CDR3 consists of 14 residues. Germline assignment: CDR1 SGHVS and CDR2 FNYEAQ. Trimming left V 2 bases short and J 1 base short, with 8 bases between. CDR3 sequence: CASSLNPPQETQYF. The DNA for the CDR3 is TGTGCCAGCAGCTTAAACCCTCCCCAAGAGACCCAGTACTTC.

The sample holds a few counts of this clonotype. This chain links TRBV5-6 with TRBJ2-7, with D perhaps TRBD1 or TRBD2 (5 bases each). V lost 7 bases and J 2 bases, leaving 16 bases between the germline ends. This CDR3 has 14 residues. From germline, CDR1 is SGHDT and CDR2 YYEEEE. The CDR3 loop reads CASQATGPTYEQYF. DNA of the CDR3: TGTGCCAGCCAAGCGACGGGACCGACCTACGAGCAGTACTTC.

This chain joins TRBV19 and TRBJ2-4; 7 positions agree with TRBD1. V gave up 3 bases and J gave up 6 bases; unmatched junction bases: 11. The germline V gene has CDR1 LNHDA and CDR2 SQIVND (reference sequence). The CDR3 contains 16 residues. Here the CDR3 reads CASSIYTGTVVNIQYF. In DNA form, the CDR3 reads TGTGCCAGTAGTATTTATACCGGGACAGTGGTAAACATTCAGTACTTC.

This clonotype was seen repeatedly, ten times or more. This sequence joins TRBV10-3 and TRBJ2-4; D ambiguous. Trimming cost V 3 bases and J 1 base, with 7 bases left between them. This CDR3 has 14 amino acids. Germline V gives CDR1 ENHRY, CDR2 SYGVKD. The CDR3 loop is CAISDPEAKNIQYF. The DNA of the CDR3 is TGTGCCATCAGTGATCCCGAGGCCAAAAACATTCAGTACTTC.

The V gene is TRBV27, the J gene TRBJ1-2; possible D gene TRBD1, 5 bases. The V gene's germline CDR1 is MNHEY and CDR2 SMNVEV (reference sequence). Trimming took 6 bases from V and 7 from J, leaving 21 bases between them. The CDR3 spans 15 residues. The CDR3 bases are TGTGCCAGCAGCCCCAACCTCGGGGCGGATTCTGGCTACACCTTC. Its protein product is CASSPNLGADSGYTF.

The gene calls are TRBV7-9 and TRBJ1-1, with D perhaps matching TRBD1 (6 bases). V lost 5 bases to trimming and J lost 1 base, with 17 bases between them. The CDR3 is made up of 16 amino acids. Germline CDR1 reads SEHNR; CDR2 reads FQNEAQ (reference sequence). The CDR3 sequence: CASSTTTDSRNTEAFF. As DNA, the CDR3 is TGTGCCAGCAGCACGACGACGGACAGTAGGAACACTGAAGCTTTCTTT.

The V gene is TRBV5-1, the J gene TRBJ2-1; D is possibly TRBD1 or TRBD2 (6 bases each). This CDR3 comprises 11 residues. In germline, CDR1 is SGHRS, CDR2 YFSETQ. Deletions cut 0 bases from V and 12 bases from J, with 7 bases between. The CDR3 loop is CASSLEGGQFF. CDR3 in DNA: TGCGCCAGCAGCTTGGAGGGGGGGCAGTTCTTC.

As regards this clonotype: The junction departs from the called germline gene at one end, perhaps through a read error. J is TRBJ1-2 and V is TRBV7-9, with no clear D. The V gene's germline CDR1 is SEHNR and CDR2 FQNEAQ (reference sequence). CDR3 size: 15 residues. The CDR3 bases are TGTGTCAGCAGCTGGGCCAAAGACGGGAACTATGGCTACACCTTC. Protein product: CVSSWAKDGNYGYTF.

V gene TRBV27 combines with J gene TRBJ2-3, with no clear D. The CDR3 has 14 residues. Germline V CDR1 and CDR2: MNHEY, SMNVEV (reference sequence). Trimming stripped 5 bases from V and 1 base from J, with 10 bases between. DNA for the CDR3: TGTGCCAGCAGTCCACAACTTGGCACAGATACGCAGTATTTT. Protein: CASSPQLGTDTQYF.

This clonotype was seen more than once but under ten times. This chain joins TRBV6-5 and TRBJ2-3; 8 nucleotides align to TRBD2. Per germline, CDR1 MNHEY and CDR2 SVGAGI. V gave up 0 bases and J gave up 2 bases; unmatched junction bases: 10. This CDR3 comprises 18 residues. CDR3 bases: TGTGCCAGCAGTTACTCTCCAGCGGGGGCACACCCCACAGATACGCAGTATTTT. This sequence encodes CASSYSPAGAHPTDTQYF.

This clonotype appeared many times. The chain joins TRBV6-1 to TRBJ2-2; the D call may be TRBD1 or TRBD2 (5 bases each). Between the trimmed V and J ends, which lost 8 bases and 0 bases, there was a span of 13 bases. CDR1 and CDR2 (germline): MNHNS, SASEGT. The CDR3 extends over 15 amino acids. CDR3 in DNA: TGTGCCAGCTCACGGCTGGGGGCGAACACCGGGGAGCTGTTTTTT. Translation gives CASSRLGANTGELFF.

This clonotype has only a few counts. The V call is TRBV7-9, the J call TRBJ2-5, with D unclear. The CDR3 is 13 amino acids. Germline V lookup: CDR1 SEHNR, CDR2 FQNEAQ (reference sequence). With 0 bases removed from V and 5 bases from J, the gap between germline ends came to 7 bases. The CDR3: CASSLALSETQYF. CDR3 nucleotide sequence: TGTGCCAGCAGCTTAGCCCTCTCGGAGACCCAGTACTTC.

This clonotype appeared many times. This chain uses TRBV7-6 with TRBJ2-2, with D tentatively TRBD2 (7 bases). Between the trimmed V and J ends, which lost 1 base and 9 bases, there was a span of 15 bases. From germline, CDR1 is SGHVS and CDR2 FNYEAQ. The CDR3 length is 15 residues. In DNA form, the CDR3 reads TGTGCCAGCAGCTTAGAGGGGGGGTCACAGCGGGAGCTGTTTTTT. Its translation is CASSLEGGSQRELFF.

This clonotype was detected only a few times. In DNA form, the CDR3 reads TGCAGTGCTAGGAGTAGCGCTCCCGGGGAGCTGTTTTTT. Protein sequence: CSARSSAPGELFF. This chain uses TRBV20-1 with TRBJ2-2; weak D call: TRBD2 (5 bases). The germline V and J ends were trimmed by 3 bases and 6 bases, with 11 bases remaining between them. Germline V CDR1 and CDR2: DFQATT, SNEGSKA (reference sequence). This CDR3 is 13 amino acids long.

This clonotype was observed many times. The gene calls are TRBV7-2 and TRBJ2-7; D ambiguous. This CDR3 is 13 amino acids long. In germline, CDR1 is SGHTA, CDR2 FQGNSA. Trimming took 4 bases from V and 4 from J, leaving 11 bases between them. The CDR3 nucleotides read TGTGCCAGCAGCTATTCACAATTTTACGAGCAGTACGTC. It translates to CASSYSQFYEQYV.

The chain employs TRBV19 and TRBJ1-1; D is unclear. The CDR3 contains 14 residues. CDR1 is LNHDA, CDR2 SQIVND, per germline (reference sequence). V lost 7 bases and J 5 bases, leaving 17 bases between the germline ends. CDR3 sequence reads: CASKVSGLNTEAFF. DNA for the CDR3: TGTGCCAGTAAAGTGTCCGGGTTAAATACTGAAGCTTTCTTT.

This clonotype was detected a few times. The V call is TRBV6-1, the J call TRBJ2-1; TRBD2 might be the D (6 bases). The V end was cut by 4 bases, the J end by 4 bases, with 14 bases between. The length of the CDR3 is 15 residues. Germline CDR1 is MNHNS and CDR2 is SASEGT. CDR3 sequence reads: CASSAKGGVYNEQFF. Here the CDR3 DNA reads TGTGCCAGCAGTGCGAAGGGAGGAGTATACAATGAGCAGTTCTTC.

This clonotype was observed a handful of times. CDR3: CASSDFREQYV. CDR3 bases: TGTGCCAGCAGTGATTTTCGTGAGCAGTACGTC. This chain links TRBV2 with TRBJ2-7, with no clear D. Trimming removed 3 bases from V and 7 bases from J, with 7 bases in between. Germline CDR1 SNHLY, CDR2 FYNNEI. The CDR3 loop spans 11 amino acids.

This clonotype has just a few counts. The chain recombines TRBV6-1 with TRBJ2-3; D might be TRBD1 (6 bases). The ends were cut back, 8 bases at V and 0 bases at J, with 15 bases in the middle. Per the germline V gene, CDR1 is MNHNS and CDR2 is SASEGT. The CDR3 is 15 amino acids. CDR3 nucleotides: TGTGCCAGCGGGCTACAGGGCCCTAGCACAGATACGCAGTATTTT. Translated, it gives CASGLQGPSTDTQYF.

The DNA of the CDR3 is TGTGCCAGCAAGGATCCGATGGCGGGGAGCCACACCGGGGAGCTGTTTTTT. This codes for CASKDPMAGSHTGELFF. The rearrangement uses TRBV7-6 and TRBJ2-2; D is perhaps TRBD2 (6 bases). The ends were cut back, 7 bases at V and 3 bases at J, with 21 bases in the middle. The germline V gene has CDR1 SGHVS and CDR2 FNYEAQ. The CDR3 runs to 17 residues.

V usage is TRBV7-9 and J usage is TRBJ2-7, with D unresolved. Trimming pared 5 bases from V and 3 bases from J, leaving 8 bases between. The CDR3 totals 12 residues. Germline CDR1 reads SEHNR; CDR2 reads FQNEAQ (reference sequence). The CDR3 protein is CASSPARYEQYF. DNA of the CDR3: TGTGCCAGCAGCCCCGCCCGCTACGAGCAGTACTTC.

The chain links TRBV2 to TRBJ1-2; D gene ambiguous. This CDR3 is built from 15 residues. V gave up 8 bases and J gave up 5 bases, with 21 bases separating them. Germline V gives CDR1 SNHLY, CDR2 FYNNEI. The CDR3: CASPPEAQTGYGYTF. In DNA form, the CDR3 reads TGTGCCAGCCCCCCGGAGGCCCAAACGGGGTATGGCTACACCTTC. Variable domain in full (rest from reference TRBV2 and TRBJ1-2): EPEVTQTPSHQVTQMGQEVILRCVPISNHLYFYWYRQILGQKVEFLVSFYNNEISEKSEIFDDQFSVERPDGSNFTLKIRSTKLEDSAMYFCASPPEAQTGYGYTFGSGTRLTVV.